A selection of T cell receptor beta chains follows, all from one sample in a study of cytomegalovirus exposure and HLA in healthy donors. Here immunoSEQ multiplex PCR was the method, and the copy in TCRdb shows in-frame clones only, minus some. The data contain under 130,000 clones, about 68% of them singletons. The specimen sequenced was PBMCs. These receptors originate from a man younger than 45 in good health and CMV-seropositive. CDR3s include the opening cysteine and the closing phenylalanine or tryptophan. D genes are given only for firm matches. Clone sizes are given selectively: once, few, many, or a class where the clone is expanded.

V gene	D gene	clone size	J gene	CDR3 DNA	CDR3 protein
TRBV19	TRBD1	-	TRBJ1-1	TGTGCCAGTAGTCTGATACAGGGGTATGAAGCTTTCTTT	CASSLIQGYEAFF
TRBV30	TRBD1	-	TRBJ1-6	TGTGCCTGGAGTGACCTTGGACAGGGAAGATCACCCCTCCACTTT	CAWSDLGQGRSPLHF
TRBV5-6	-	-	TRBJ1-1	TGTGCCAGCAGCTTGGCAGGTGGGAACACTGAAGCTTTCTTT	CASSLAGGNTEAFF
TRBV7-9	-	-	TRBJ2-2	TGTGCCAGCAGCTTATTCTACGAGGATCTAGTAGCGAACACCGGGGAGCTGTTTTTT	CASSLFYEDLVANTGELFF
TRBV14	-	-	TRBJ1-6	TGTGCCAGCAGCCAATACTCAGGCAATTCACCCCTCCACTTT	CASSQYSGNSPLHF
TRBV7-2	-	few	TRBJ2-1	TGTGCCAGCAGCTTAGGACTCCGATACAATGAGCAGTTCTTC	CASSLGLRYNEQFF
TRBV7-9	-	-	TRBJ1-3	TGTGCCAGCAGCTCGCCCGGCGGGCTCTCTGGAAACACCATATATTTT	CASSSPGGLSGNTIYF
TRBV5-6	-	-	TRBJ2-7	TGTGCCAGCTCACGTGGAGCCCCCTACGAGCAGTACTTC	CASSRGAPYEQYF
TRBV5-1	TRBD1	-	TRBJ2-7	TGCGCCAGCAGCTTGGCGGGGACAGGGGAAGAAGAGCAGTACTTC	CASSLAGTGEEEQYF
TRBV5-5	TRBD1	-	TRBJ2-6	TGTGCCAGCAGCCCCGGACAGGGGACCGTAGGGGCCAACGTCCTGACTTTC	CASSPGQGTVGANVLTF
TRBV5-1	-	-	TRBJ2-7	TGCGCCAGCAGCTTGGCTAACTCCTACGAGCAGTACTTC	CASSLANSYEQYF
TRBV27	-	once	TRBJ2-7	TGTGCCAGCAGTATAGACAGGTTGGGGGTCGAGCAGTACTTC	CASSIDRLGVEQYF
TRBV27	-	-	TRBJ1-1	TGTGCCAGTTATTTGCGCGGGAACACTGAAGCTTTCTTT	CASYLRGNTEAFF
TRBV30	TRBD2	-	TRBJ2-7	TGTGCCTGGAGGCCCATGACTAGCGGCCAGCAGTACTTC	CAWRPMTSGQQYF
TRBV5-1	-	-	TRBJ2-3	TGCGCCAGCAGCCACAGTGGGAGGAGAGGCACAGATACGCAGTATTTT	CASSHSGRRGTDTQYF
TRBV4-1	-	once	TRBJ2-7	TGCGCCAGCAGCCAAGATGCGGGCTACGAGCAGTACTTC	CASSQDAGYEQYF
TRBV7-9	TRBD1	-	TRBJ1-1	TGTGCCAGCAGCGCCCAGACAGGGGGGTACACTGAAGCTTTCTTT	CASSAQTGGYTEAFF
TRBV5-1	TRBD2	-	TRBJ2-3	TGCGCCAGCAGCTTGGGGATAGCGGGGGGGCGGTCAGATACGCAGTATTTT	CASSLGIAGGRSDTQYF
TRBV5-1	-	-	TRBJ1-1	TGCGCCAGCAGCTTGGTCTCCCACAGCCTGAACACTGAAGCTTTCTTT	CASSLVSHSLNTEAFF
TRBV6-6	TRBD1	few	TRBJ1-3	TGTGCCAGCAACCTCGGACAGGGAAGCACCATATATTTT	CASNLGQGSTIYF
TRBV2	-	-	TRBJ2-7	TGTGCCAGCAGTGCGGGGAAGGGGGTTGAGCAGTACTTC	CASSAGKGVEQYF
TRBV7-9	-	-	TRBJ1-6	TGTGCCAGCAGTTATAGCTCCTATAATTCACCCCTCCACTTT	CASSYSSYNSPLHF
TRBV19	-	-	TRBJ2-2	TGTGCCAGTAGTGTTGTCTTCCCGGGCGGGGAGCTGTTTTTT	CASSVVFPGGELFF
TRBV19	-	-	TRBJ1-5	TGTGCCAGTAGTAGAGAAAATAGGCCCCAGCATTTT	CASSRENRPQHF
TRBV30	-	-	TRBJ1-6	TGTGCCTGGAGTCTCAGAGGGCTGGGTAATTCACCCCTCCACTTT	CAWSLRGLGNSPLHF
TRBV19	-	once	TRBJ2-1	TGTGCCAGTAGTACATCAGGGTGGAAGGGGATCAATGAGCAGTTCTTC	CASSTSGWKGINEQFF
TRBV6-1	-	few	TRBJ1-1	TGTGCCACCCGGAAGGAGATTTTGAACACTGAAGCTTTCTTT	CATRKEILNTEAFF
TRBV7-6	TRBD1	-	TRBJ1-2	TGTGCCAGCAGCTTCCGGGACAGGGGGGACTATGGCTACACCTTC	CASSFRDRGDYGYTF
TRBV5-1	-	-	TRBJ2-7	TGCGCCAGCAGCGAACAGGGACGGGGCTACGAGCAGTACTTC	CASSEQGRGYEQYF
TRBV5-1	-	-	TRBJ1-1	TGCGCCAGCAGCCCGGACATTATGCGGACTGAAGCTTTCTTT	CASSPDIMRTEAFF
TRBV19	TRBD2	-	TRBJ2-1	TGTGCCAGTAGCCTCGGGACTAACAATGAGCAGTTCTTC	CASSLGTNNEQFF
TRBV5-1	TRBD2	few	TRBJ2-5	TGCGCCAGCAGCTTACGCGGGGGGGCCGGTGAGACCCAGTACTTC	CASSLRGGAGETQYF
TRBV25-1	-	-	TRBJ1-3	TGTGCCAGCAGTAAAACCGGGTCCTCTGGAAACACCATATATTTT	CASSKTGSSGNTIYF
TRBV6-1	TRBD2	-	TRBJ2-3	TGTGCCAGCAGCTCGGGGGGGGCCACAGATACGCAGTATTTT	CASSSGGATDTQYF
TRBV12-5	-	-	TRBJ2-5	TGTGCTAGTGGTTTGGCCTCTCAAGAGACCCAGTACTTC	CASGLASQETQYF